This is a list of T cell receptor beta chains from one sample in a study of blood T cell repertoires in COVID-19. The repertoire was sequenced with immunoSEQ multiplex PCR; TCRdb's copy has only in-frame clones and lacks some. The sample records around 150,000 clones, 75% to 85% being singletons. The sequenced sample consisted of PBMCs or T cells enriched from blood (not recorded which). These receptors originate from a man in his forties who had recovered from COVID-19. CDR3s include the opening cysteine and the closing phenylalanine or tryptophan. The D gene is left open where the match is weak. Some rows mark clone size as missing; the rest say once, few, many or name a class of expanded clone.

TRBV27,TRBJ1-2,-,-,CASSSATGRANYGYTF,TGTGCCAGCAGTTCAGCGACAGGCCGAGCTAACTATGGCTACACCTTC
TRBV18,TRBJ1-4,-,few,CASSPGARTDGEKLFF,TGTGCCAGCTCACCGGGAGCGCGGACTGATGGGGAAAAACTGTTTTTT
TRBV2,TRBJ1-4,-,-,CASSTSGSPNEKLFF,TGTGCCAGCAGTACTTCAGGGTCTCCTAATGAAAAACTGTTTTTT
TRBV16,TRBJ1-5,TRBD1,-,CASSPGQDTQPQHF,TGTGCCAGCAGCCCAGGACAGGACACTCAGCCCCAGCATTTT
TRBV5-1,TRBJ1-4,-,-,CASSSEQGTEKLFF,TGCGCCAGCAGTTCGGAGCAGGGGACTGAAAAACTGTTTTTT
TRBV6-1,TRBJ2-6,-,-,CASSAQALSGANVLTF,TGTGCCAGCAGTGCACAGGCCCTCTCTGGGGCCAACGTCCTGACTTTC
TRBV7-9,TRBJ2-2,TRBD1,-,CASSSLRTGGNTGELFF,TGTGCCAGCAGCTCCCTCCGGACAGGGGGGAACACCGGGGAGCTGTTTTTT
TRBV19,TRBJ1-5,-,-,CASRIGAEVRQPQHF,TGTGCCAGTAGAATTGGGGCAGAAGTTCGTCAGCCCCAGCATTTT
TRBV18,TRBJ1-5,-,few,CASSPLVDQPQHF,TGTGCCAGCTCACCACTCGTCGATCAGCCCCAGCATTTT
TRBV24-1,TRBJ2-5,-,-,CATSRSPVETQYF,TGTGCCACCTCCAGGTCTCCAGTGGAGACCCAGTACTTC
TRBV12-3/TRBV12-4,TRBJ1-1,-,-,CASSLAGGTEAFF,TGTGCCAGCAGTCTTGCGGGGGGCACTGAAGCTTTCTTT
TRBV7-2,TRBJ1-5,-,-,CASSFAGALMPQHF,TGTGCCAGCAGCTTCGCGGGGGCGCTTATGCCCCAGCATTTT
TRBV2,TRBJ1-1,-,few,CASSRQALNTEAFF,TGTGCCAGCAGTAGACAGGCCCTGAACACTGAAGCTTTCTTT
TRBV19,TRBJ2-1,TRBD1,-,CASRWTGSGEQFF,TGTGCCAGTAGATGGACAGGATCAGGGGAGCAGTTCTTC
TRBV5-4,TRBJ2-7,-,-,CASSLDPQDEQYF,TGTGCCAGCAGCTTGGACCCCCAGGACGAGCAGTACTTC
TRBV19,TRBJ1-5,-,-,CASSPSNQPQHF,TGTGCCAGTAGTCCTTCCAATCAGCCCCAGCATTTT
TRBV2,TRBJ2-2,TRBD2,-,CASRYSGGAGGELFF,TGTGCCAGCAGATACAGCGGGGGGGCCGGCGGGGAGCTGTTTTTT
TRBV5-4,TRBJ2-5,TRBD2,-,CASSSKASGESTQYF,TGTGCCAGCAGCTCGAAGGCTAGCGGTGAGTCGACCCAGTACTTC
TRBV5-1,TRBJ2-5,TRBD2,few,CASSPSGLRETQYF,TGCGCCAGCAGCCCTAGCGGTCTACGGGAGACCCAGTACTTC
TRBV19,TRBJ2-7,-,-,CASSINSFYEQYF,TGTGCCAGTAGTATCAACAGCTTCTACGAGCAGTACTTC
TRBV18,TRBJ2-5,-,few,CASSPSQDSLETQYF,TGTGCCAGCTCACCGAGTCAGGATTCTTTGGAGACCCAGTACTTC
TRBV18,TRBJ1-3,-,-,CASSPSQDGNTIYF,TGTGCCAGCTCACCAAGCCAGGATGGAAACACCATATATTTT
TRBV11-3,TRBJ2-5,-,-,CASSFRGVETQYF,TGTGCCAGCAGCTTCCGCGGGGTGGAGACCCAGTACTTC
TRBV6-5,TRBJ1-5,-,-,CASSTGGGQPQHF,TGTGCCAGCAGTACTGGGGGAGGACAGCCCCAGCATTTT
TRBV7-9,TRBJ2-7,-,-,CASSTPDKPEQYF,TGTGCCAGCAGCACACCGGACAAACCCGAGCAGTACTTC
TRBV9,TRBJ2-1,-,-,CASSDGRGVINEQFF,TGTGCCAGCAGCGACGGGCGGGGAGTTATAAATGAGCAGTTCTTC
TRBV9,TRBJ2-6,TRBD1,-,CASSPRDSFSGANVLTF,TGTGCCAGCAGCCCACGGGACAGCTTCTCTGGGGCCAACGTCCTGACTTTC
TRBV5-1,TRBJ2-5,-,-,CASSLTSLPQETQYF,TGCGCCAGCAGCTTGACGAGTTTACCCCAAGAGACCCAGTACTTC
TRBV3-1/TRBV3-2,TRBJ2-5,TRBD2,-,CASSQTGLTSRQTDQRDQETQYF,TGTGCCAGCAGCCAAACGGGGCTGACATCGCGCCAAACTGACCAGCGGGATCAAGAGACCCAGTACTTC